The 27 T cell receptor beta chains reported below all come from one sample, sequenced in a study of cytomegalovirus exposure and HLA in healthy donors. Use of 60 Vbeta and 13 Jbeta primers characterized the PCR. Measured with immunoSEQ multiplex PCR; TCRdb has only the in-frame clones, and not every one. The sample gives roughly 150,000 clones, more than 80% of which show up once; about 4.3% is in the top ten. The sequencing input was PBMCs. The source is a woman between 40 and 50 years old in good health and CMV-seropositive.

The chain couples TRBV6-4 to TRBJ1-6; D remains unclear. This CDR3 spans 17 amino acids. Germline-derived CDR1 and CDR2 are MRHNA and SNTAGT. V gave up 2 bases and J gave up 10 bases, with 21 bases separating them. The CDR3: CASSDEMGRRKGSPLHF. CDR3 nucleotide sequence: TGTGCCAGCAGTGACGAGATGGGCAGGAGGAAAGGATCACCCCTCCACTTT.

The chain employs TRBV11-3 and TRBJ2-7, with D possibly being TRBD2 (6 bases). Germline V lookup: CDR1 SGHNT, CDR2 YENEEA. The CDR3 totals 14 residues. Trimming took off 5 bases at V and 7 bases at J, with 18 bases between the two ends. CDR3 sequence (DNA): TGTGCCAGCAGCCCAGGGACTGGCGGTTCGGAGCAGTACTTC. Protein sequence: CASSPGTGGSEQYF.

The V and J genes are TRBV1 and TRBJ2-7; the table's D call TRBD2 went unverified against the DNA. TRBV1 is tagged as a pseudogene. The CDR3 contains 15 residues. In nucleotides, the CDR3 is TGCACCAGCAGCCATGGGACTCCTTTCTCCTACGAGCAGTACTTC. Its translation is CTSSHGTPFSYEQYF.

The V gene is TRBV4-3, the J gene TRBJ1-1, with 8 bases identical to TRBD1. CDR1 and CDR2 from the germline V gene are LGHNA and YSLEER. The CDR3 has 17 amino acids. V was clipped by 0 bases and J by 2 bases; unmatched bases: 8. DNA of the CDR3: TGCGCCAGCAGCCAAGATTGGGGAGGACAGGGAAACACTGAAGCTTTCTTT. The encoded protein is CASSQDWGGQGNTEAFF.

Remarks on this clone: An end of the junction differs from the germline gene, which may be a read error. V and J are TRBV4-3 and TRBJ2-3, with TRBD2 identical over 8 bases. The V gene's germline CDR1 is LGHNA and CDR2 YSLEER. The CDR3 has 15 residues. CDR3 residues: CASSQSLADTDAQYF. In DNA, the CDR3 is TGCGCCAGCAGCCAATCACTAGCGGACACAGATGCGCAGTATTTT.

The V gene is TRBV2, the J gene TRBJ1-5; 9 nucleotides match TRBD1. CDR1 is SNHLY, CDR2 FYNNEI, per germline. The CDR3 consists of 18 residues. After removal of 5 bases from V and 0 bases from J, the junction contained 11 bases not matched to a gene. The chain's CDR3 is CASSFRDRVSASNQPQHF. The CDR3 nucleotides are TGTGCCAGCAGTTTTCGGGACAGGGTTTCAGCTAGCAATCAGCCCCAGCATTTT.

This clone was seen only a few times. The chain links TRBV5-1 to TRBJ2-3; D is possibly TRBD2 (5 bases). Germline lookup yields CDR1 SGHRS and CDR2 YFSETQ. V dropped 0 bases and J dropped 1 base, with 9 bases sitting between them. This CDR3 comprises 15 residues. The CDR3 here is CASSLGQEGTDTQYF. CDR3 sequence (DNA): TGCGCCAGCAGCTTGGGTCAGGAGGGCACAGATACGCAGTATTTT.

V is TRBV7-2 and J is TRBJ1-5; D is undetermined. The length of the CDR3 is 15 residues. Trimming cost V 1 base and J 3 bases, with 10 bases left between them. The germline gives CDR1 SGHTA, CDR2 FQGNSA. CDR3 loop: CASSLGGGPNQPQHF. The CDR3 DNA reads TGTGCCAGCAGCTTAGGGGGAGGGCCCAATCAGCCCCAGCATTTT.

The chain employs TRBV9 and TRBJ2-1, with 7 nucleotides matching TRBD1. CDR1 and CDR2 from the germline V gene are SGDLS and YYNGEE. The CDR3 length is 15 residues. The V segment lost 5 bases and the J segment 9 bases; nucleotides outside the gene matches: 14. The CDR3: CASRKPGTEDGEQFF. In DNA form, the CDR3 reads TGTGCCAGCAGGAAACCCGGGACAGAGGATGGTGAGCAGTTCTTC.

The chain combines TRBV18 with TRBJ1-1; TRBD1 matches 8 bases. The CDR3 spans 13 residues. The V gene end was trimmed by 8 bases and the J gene end by 2 bases; junction bases not matched to a gene: 4. The germline CDR1 and CDR2 sequences are KGHSH and LQKENI. The CDR3 sequence: CASTQGANTEAFF. For the CDR3, the DNA is TGTGCCAGCACCCAGGGGGCAAACACTGAAGCTTTCTTT.

The chain is built from TRBV6-1 and TRBJ1-1; 9 bases align to TRBD1. Germline V gene sequence: CDR1 MNHNS, CDR2 SASEGT. The CDR3 length is 14 residues. V was clipped by 6 bases and J by 6 bases; unmatched bases: 8. The CDR3, as DNA: TGTGCCAGCAGCACACAGGGGGCTGGCGCTGAAGCTTTCTTT. Protein: CASSTQGAGAEAFF.

This clone was recorded once. This chain joins TRBV28 and TRBJ1-2; D is perhaps TRBD1 (6 bases). The CDR3 spans 14 residues. Trimming removed 6 bases at V and 5 bases at J, with 16 bases between. Germline CDR1 and CDR2: MDHEN and SYDVKM. CDR3 DNA sequence: TGTGCCAGCAGCTTAACCGGGGACACGTATGGCTACACCTTC. It yields the protein CASSLTGDTYGYTF.

The chain employs TRBV28 and TRBJ1-1, with 8 bases matching TRBD1. V gave up 6 bases and J gave up 4 bases; unmatched junction bases: 10. Germline lookup yields CDR1 MDHEN and CDR2 SYDVKM. CDR3 length: 15 residues. CDR3 nucleotide sequence: TGTGCCAGCAGCGGCCGGACAGGGAGCCTCACTGAAGCTTTCTTT. Translated, it gives CASSGRTGSLTEAFF.

The V gene is TRBV5-4, the J gene TRBJ1-4; TRBD1 is a possible D gene (5 bases). The CDR3 length is 14 residues. Germline V lookup: CDR1 SGHNT, CDR2 YYREEE (reference sequence). Trimming took off 2 bases at V and 2 bases at J, with 7 bases between the two ends. DNA of the CDR3: TGTGCCAGCAGCTTAGGGGTGACTAATGAAAAACTGTTTTTT. Its protein product is CASSLGVTNEKLFF.

V usage is TRBV4-2 and J usage is TRBJ1-3, with a possible D match to TRBD1 (6 bases). The CDR3 runs 19 residues. Trimming removed 0 bases from V and 0 bases from J, with 18 bases in between. The germline CDR1 and CDR2 sequences are LGHNA and YNFKEQ. The CDR3 region has the DNA TGTGCCAGCAGCCAAGAGCCCCTAGGACTGGGACACTCTGGAAACACCATATATTTT. This encodes CASSQEPLGLGHSGNTIYF.

The rearrangement uses TRBV13 and TRBJ1-2; 11 bases match TRBD1. Losses at the gene ends were 4 bases for V and 10 bases for J; bases not matched to a gene: 8. Per germline, CDR1 PRHDT and CDR2 FYEKMQ (reference sequence). This CDR3 spans 14 amino acids. In DNA, the CDR3 is TGTGCCAGCAGCTGGGGACAGGGGGTTGTTGACTACACCTTC. Translated, it gives CASSWGQGVVDYTF.

The DNA for the CDR3 is TGTGCCAGTAGTATAGCCGGACAGGGTACCCACGAGCAGTACTTC. This gives the protein CASSIAGQGTHEQYF. The chain employs TRBV19 and TRBJ2-5, with TRBD1 matching 8 bases. The J call may not be correct, given that the DNA end is closer to TRBJ2-7. The CDR3 runs to 15 residues. Germline CDR1 is LNHDA and CDR2 is SQIVND (reference sequence).

To note about this clone: This sample also contains other DNA sequences that code for the same CDR3. This chain links TRBV2 with TRBJ1-1; tentative D call: TRBD1 (5 bases). Trimming stripped 4 bases from V and 5 bases from J, with 14 bases between. Per germline, CDR1 SNHLY and CDR2 FYNNEI. This CDR3 has 14 amino acids. The CDR3 sequence: CASSAEGRGTEAFF. In DNA form, the CDR3 reads TGTGCCAGCAGTGCTGAGGGGCGGGGGACTGAAGCTTTCTTT.

V gene TRBV19 combines with J gene TRBJ1-6; TRBD1 might be the D (5 bases). CDR3 size: 12 residues. V was shortened by 3 bases and J by 11 bases, with 8 bases between the two germline ends. Germline V gene data show CDR1 as LNHDA and CDR2 as SQIVND (reference sequence). CDR3 amino acids: CASSIREAPLHF. The CDR3 region has the DNA TGTGCCAGTAGTATCAGGGAGGCACCCCTCCACTTT.

CDR3 bases: TGTGCCGCCCGAGGGGAGGCATTAGAGACCCAGTACTTC. Protein sequence: CAARGEALETQYF. The V gene is TRBV10-3, the J gene TRBJ2-5; tentative D call: TRBD2 (6 bases). Germline V lookup: CDR1 ENHRY, CDR2 SYGVKD. This CDR3 comprises 13 residues. V lost 11 bases and J 4 bases, leaving 17 bases between the germline ends.

This clone was detected only once. The genes are TRBV7-2 and TRBJ1-6, with a possible D match to TRBD1 (6 bases). The V gene's germline CDR1 is SGHTA and CDR2 FQGNSA. This CDR3 spans 15 amino acids. V was clipped by 0 bases and J by 7 bases, with 10 bases between them. CDR3 DNA: TGTGCCAGCAGCTTAGCACAGGGTTGGAATTCACCCCTCCACTTT. The encoded protein is CASSLAQGWNSPLHF. The full variable domain, completed using reference TRBV7-2 and TRBJ1-6, is GAGVSQSPSNKVTEKGKDVELRCDPISGHTALYWYRQSLGQGLEFLIYFQGNSAPDKSGLPSDRFSAERTGGSVSTLTIQRTQQEDSAVYLCASSLAQGWNSPLHFGNGTRLTVT.

The CDR3 sequence is CAIRVGQGQPQHF. The DNA of the CDR3 is TGTGCCATCAGGGTGGGCCAGGGGCAGCCCCAGCATTTT. V is TRBV10-3 and J is TRBJ1-5, with TRBD1 as a possible D gene (6 bases). Germline values: CDR1 ENHRY, CDR2 SYGVKD. The V gene lost 6 bases and the J gene lost 7 bases, with 13 bases spanning the gap. CDR3 length equals 13 residues.

The rearrangement uses TRBV5-8 and TRBJ2-3; TRBD1 agrees at 12 bases. Germline values: CDR1 SGHTS, CDR2 YDEGEE. The CDR3 loop spans 15 amino acids. The J segment lost 4 bases and the V segment lost 3 bases, leaving 3 bases of the junction unmatched. The CDR3 region has the DNA TGTGCCAGCAGCTCAGGGACAGGGGGCGCAGATACGCAGTATTTT. It specifies CASSSGTGGADTQYF.

The chain joins TRBV27 to TRBJ1-5; D gene uncertain. The CDR3 spans 13 residues. Germline V gives CDR1 MNHEY, CDR2 SMNVEV (reference sequence). The ends were cut back, 4 bases at V and 6 bases at J, with 10 bases in the middle. This chain's CDR3 is CASSSPSGQPQHF. DNA of the CDR3: TGTGCCAGCAGTTCCCCGAGTGGTCAGCCCCAGCATTTT.

The gene calls are TRBV11-3 and TRBJ1-1; 8 bases map to TRBD1. The CDR3 consists of 14 residues. The junction had 3 bases not matched to a gene; V was cut back by 5 bases and J by 1 base. Per germline, CDR1 SGHNT and CDR2 YENEEA. This CDR3 is CASSPGTGNTEAFF. The CDR3 DNA is TGTGCCAGCAGCCCAGGGACAGGGAACACTGAAGCTTTCTTT.

This chain uses TRBV4-3 with TRBJ2-2; 16 bases fit TRBD2. J gave up 6 bases and V 0 bases, and 13 bases lay outside the gene matches. This CDR3 has 21 residues. Germline CDR1 reads LGHNA; CDR2 reads YSLEER. As DNA, the CDR3 is TGCGCCAGCAGCCAAGACTCCGGCGCGGGACTAGCGGGGGGGTGGGCCGGGGAGCTGTTTTTT. Translation: CASSQDSGAGLAGGWAGELFF.

In this sample, this clone turned up once. The chain joins TRBV5-1 to TRBJ2-3; maybe TRBD2 (6 bases). The CDR3 contains 16 residues. The germline CDR1 and CDR2 sequences are SGHRS and YFSETQ. With 4 bases removed from V and 5 bases from J, the gap between germline ends came to 20 bases. In nucleotides, the CDR3 is TGCGCCAGCAGCCTCCGGGCCCCGGTGGGGGGAGATACGCAGTATTTT. This gives the protein CASSLRAPVGGDTQYF.